This T cell receptor beta chain was documented in a study of blood T cell repertoires in COVID-19. Study information: Samples came from the United States, Italy and Spain, spanning acute and convalescent COVID-19.

Original processing methods: Reference gene primer amplification in the assay estimated nucleated cell counts. Here immunoSEQ multiplex PCR was the method, and the copy in TCRdb shows in-frame clones only, minus some. V, J and clone size reflect that table, while D and trimming were determined from the DNA. This table holds about 190,000 clones, about 85% found once. Seattle cases were enrolled at active infection and followed longitudinally. The CDR3 loop spans 15 amino acids. Germline values: CDR1 LNHDA, CDR2 SQIVND (reference sequence). With V trimmed by 5 bases and J by 7 bases, 7 bases remained unmatched.

This sequence originates from a man older than 75 with COVID-19, enrolled during active disease. The V gene is TRBV19, the J gene TRBJ1-4, with 10 bases identical to TRBD1. Sequenced: peripheral blood. The DNA for the CDR3 is TGTGCCAGTAGTCCCCAGACAGGGGGCTCTGAAAAACTGTTTTTT. Its protein is CASSPQTGGSEKLFF.